The 28 T cell receptor beta chains presented below share a single source sample, sequenced in a study of neurological immune-mediated disorders. One entry per CDR3 protein results from TCRdb running MiXCR on the 5' RACE reads. The repertoire holds tens of thousands of distinct CDR3 sequences, with 17% as singletons. The material sequenced was PBMCs. The receptors here all came from a woman aged 40 to 49 in good health.

This clonotype was seen repeatedly, ten times or more. The chain employs TRBV20-1 and TRBJ2-3; D not certain. The V and J ends lost 6 bases and 3 bases respectively, with 7 bases between them. Germline V gene sequence: CDR1 DFQATT, CDR2 SNEGSKA (reference sequence). The CDR3 has 11 amino acids. The CDR3 spells CSALRTDTQYF. The CDR3 region has the DNA TGCAGTGCCCTCCGAACAGATACGCAGTATTTT.

This rearrangement joins TRBV7-9 to TRBJ2-1; D unresolved. CDR3 length: 15 residues. The V and J ends lost 3 bases and 6 bases respectively, with 15 bases between them. Germline-derived CDR1 and CDR2 are SEHNR and FQNEAQ (reference sequence). CDR3 sequence: CASSFLLAMPNEQFF. CDR3 sequence (DNA): TGTGCCAGCAGCTTCCTTTTAGCCATGCCCAATGAGCAGTTCTTC.

This clonotype has a handful of counts. V is TRBV6-2 or TRBV6-3 and J is TRBJ1-2; TRBD1 agrees at 10 bases. From germline, CDR1 is MNHEY and CDR2 SVGEGT. V lost 4 bases, J lost 4 bases, and 6 bases stayed unmatched. The CDR3 extends over 15 amino acids. CDR3 nucleotides: TGTGCCAGCAGTTTTGGGACAGGGGAGGCCTATGGCTACACCTTC. Translating gives CASSFGTGEAYGYTF.

In its sample, this clonotype was seen many times. The chain recombines TRBV29-1 with TRBJ2-1, with 8 bases aligning to TRBD2. There are 14 residues in the CDR3. With 6 bases clipped from V and 5 bases from J, the junction kept 9 bases outside the gene matches. Germline V lookup: CDR1 SQVTM, CDR2 ANQGSEA. In DNA form, the CDR3 reads TGCAGCGTCCGCACGGGGGGGCCCAACAATGAGCAGTTCTTC. Protein sequence: CSVRTGGPNNEQFF.

This clonotype was recorded many times. V gene TRBV14 combines with J gene TRBJ2-2; 9 bases match TRBD2. The CDR3 length is 15 residues. The germline V gene has CDR1 SGHDN and CDR2 FVKESK. V lost 5 bases to trimming and J lost 7 bases; unmatched junction nucleotides: 8. The CDR3 coding sequence is TGTGCCAGCAGCTATGACCTAGCGGGGCACGGGGAGCTGTTTTTT. Translation: CASSYDLAGHGELFF.

The chain employs TRBV5-1 and TRBJ1-5; a possible D gene is TRBD1 (6 bases). With 4 bases removed from V and 4 bases from J, the gap between germline ends came to 12 bases. CDR3 length: 14 residues. Germline CDR1 is SGHRS and CDR2 is YFSETQ. DNA of the CDR3: TGCGCCAGCAGCCCGGACAGCCCGAATCAGCCCCAGCATTTT. Protein: CASSPDSPNQPQHF.

This clonotype occurred many times. The chain carries TRBV7-2 and TRBJ2-2; 9 positions match TRBD1. V lost 0 bases to trimming and J lost 3 bases; unmatched junction nucleotides: 5. CDR1 SGHTA and CDR2 FQGNSA come from the germline V gene. The CDR3 covers 17 residues. CDR3 region: CASSLAGTGGHTGELFF. Written as DNA, the CDR3 is TGTGCCAGCAGCTTAGCGGGAACAGGGGGCCACACCGGGGAGCTGTTTTTT.

In its sample, this clonotype was seen many times. The V call is TRBV7-2, the J call TRBJ2-5, with 9 bases fitting TRBD2. The length of the CDR3 is 17 residues. J gave up 5 bases and V 2 bases, and 12 bases lay outside the gene matches. Germline V gene data show CDR1 as SGHTA and CDR2 as FQGNSA. CDR3 in DNA: TGTGCCAGCAGCTTATTCGGCGGGGGGGCCGTTGCGGAGACCCAGTACTTC. The encoded protein is CASSLFGGGAVAETQYF. The whole variable domain, filled in from reference TRBV7-2 and TRBJ2-5, reads GAGVSQSPSNKVTEKGKDVELRCDPISGHTALYWYRQSLGQGLEFLIYFQGNSAPDKSGLPSDRFSAERTGGSVSTLTIQRTQQEDSAVYLCASSLFGGGAVAETQYFGPGTRLLVL.

On this clonotype: This could be a read error, since a much larger clone is one nucleotide away. This chain joins TRBV12-5 and TRBJ2-5; D perhaps matches TRBD1 (6 bases). Looked up from germline, CDR1 is LGHNT and CDR2 is FRNRAP. Trimming took 5 bases from V and 11 from J, leaving 21 bases between them. The CDR3 consists of 14 residues. The CDR3, as DNA: TGTGCTAGTGGTGTCGACGGGACACTCAATGAGCAGTACTTC. Encoded protein: CASGVDGTLNEQYF.

This clonotype was observed at least ten times. The gene calls are TRBV6-1 and TRBJ1-1; possible D gene TRBD1, 6 bases. CDR1 is MNHNS and CDR2 is SASEGT in the germline V gene. V was shortened by 7 bases and J by 4 bases, with 19 bases between the two germline ends. CDR3 length: 15 amino acids. The CDR3 protein is CASMGGDMGGTEAFF. The CDR3 DNA reads TGTGCCAGCATGGGGGGGGACATGGGGGGCACTGAAGCTTTCTTT.

The rearrangement joins TRBV30 to TRBJ2-5; D gene ambiguous. The V gene lost 2 bases and the J gene lost 4 bases, with 20 bases spanning the gap. Germline V gene lookup returns CDR1 GTSNPN and CDR2 SVGIG (reference sequence). CDR3 length equals 16 residues. CDR3 protein: CAWSPLRTPTRETQYF. The CDR3 DNA reads TGTGCCTGGAGTCCCTTACGGACCCCAACGAGAGAGACCCAGTACTTC.

Ten or more counts support this clonotype. CDR3 sequence reads: CASSLGTILQETQYF. In DNA, the CDR3 is TGCGCCAGCAGCTTGGGTACCATCCTTCAAGAGACCCAGTACTTC. The chain joins TRBV5-1 to TRBJ2-5; D ambiguous. This CDR3 has 15 amino acids. Per germline, CDR1 SGHRS and CDR2 YFSETQ. V dropped 0 bases and J dropped 2 bases, with 11 bases sitting between them.

This clonotype showed up many times. The J gene is TRBJ2-1, the V gene TRBV6-2 or TRBV6-3; 9 bases are shared with TRBD2. V shed 6 bases and J 0 bases; nucleotides not matched to a gene: 6. The CDR3 totals 16 residues. Germline lookup yields CDR1 MNHEY and CDR2 SVGEGT. The CDR3 nucleotides are TGTGCCAGCAGGGTTCAAGCGGGGGGCTCCTACAATGAGCAGTTCTTC. Residues: CASRVQAGGSYNEQFF.

This clonotype has ten or more counts. The V and J genes are TRBV5-1 and TRBJ2-2; 8 bases map to TRBD1. The length of the CDR3 is 17 residues. The germline V gene has CDR1 SGHRS and CDR2 YFSETQ. With V trimmed by 3 bases and J by 3 bases, 10 bases remained unmatched. For the CDR3, the DNA is TGCGCCAGCAGCTCTAGCGTGGGACAGGCCGACACCGGGGAGCTGTTTTTT. Amino acids: CASSSSVGQADTGELFF.

This clonotype came up many times. The rearrangement uses TRBV4-3 and TRBJ1-3; D perhaps matches TRBD1 (5 bases). The CDR3 length is 16 residues. Germline-derived CDR1 and CDR2 are LGHNA and YSLEER. The ends were cut back, 0 bases at V and 0 bases at J, with 9 bases in the middle. This CDR3 is CASSQDRQSSGNTIYF. As DNA, the CDR3 is TGCGCCAGCAGCCAAGACCGACAGAGCTCTGGAAACACCATATATTTT.

There are many counts of this clonotype. CDR3 sequence (DNA): TGTGCCAGCAGTTTATTGGGGGATAGCTCCTACAATGAGCAGTTCTTC. Translating it yields CASSLLGDSSYNEQFF. The chain employs TRBV12-3 or TRBV12-4 and TRBJ2-1; D may correspond to TRBD1 or TRBD2 (5 bases each). The CDR3 covers 16 residues. Trimming took off 2 bases at V and 0 bases at J, with 11 bases between the two ends.

This clonotype was seen many times. The genes are TRBV5-5 and TRBJ1-1; D gene ambiguous. The CDR3 has 13 amino acids. Germline assignment: CDR1 SGHKS and CDR2 YYEKEE (reference sequence). Trimming removed 4 bases from V and 0 bases from J, with 7 bases in between. CDR3 bases: TGTGCCAGCAGCGTTGGACTGAACACTGAAGCTTTCTTT. This codes for CASSVGLNTEAFF.

This clonotype was seen repeatedly, ten times or more. J is TRBJ1-1 and V is TRBV7-2; unclear D gene. Germline values: CDR1 SGHTA, CDR2 FQGNSA. Trimming took off 1 base at V and 1 base at J, with 7 bases between the two ends. The CDR3 extends over 14 amino acids. CDR3 region: CASSLDGSNTEAFF. The CDR3 nucleotides are TGTGCCAGCAGCTTAGACGGGTCGAACACTGAAGCTTTCTTT.

This clonotype was detected ten times or more. V is TRBV28 and J is TRBJ1-1; D gene uncertain. Germline CDR1 reads MDHEN; CDR2 reads SYDVKM. This CDR3 comprises 11 residues. Trimming stripped 7 bases from V and 3 bases from J, with 6 bases between. The CDR3 DNA reads TGTGCCAGCACCACGGACACTGAAGCTTTCTTT. Protein product: CASTTDTEAFF. Drawing the rest from reference TRBV28 and TRBJ1-1, the complete variable domain is DVKVTQSSRYLVKRTGEKVFLECVQDMDHENMFWYRQDPGLGLRLIYFSYDVKMKEKGDIPEGYSVSREKKERFSLILESASTNQTSMYLCASTTDTEAFFGQGTRLTVV.

This clonotype was seen ten or more times. V is TRBV21-1 and J is TRBJ1-1; whether TRBD1, the table's D call, matches the DNA was not checked. TRBV21-1 is given as a pseudogene. CDR3 length equals 18 residues. Written as DNA, the CDR3 is TGTGCCAGCAGCGCTTTCTCCCCTGGGGACAGCCCGAACACTGAAGCTTTCTTT. It yields the protein CASSAFSPGDSPNTEAFF.

This clonotype has ten or more counts. The rearrangement links TRBV11-3 to TRBJ2-1; D possibly corresponds to TRBD2 (7 bases). V was clipped by 1 base and J by 8 bases, with 15 bases between them. The CDR3 extends over 15 amino acids. CDR1 SGHNT and CDR2 YENEEA come from the germline V gene. The CDR3: CASSLGGGGKHEQFF. DNA for the CDR3: TGTGCCAGCAGCTTAGGGGGGGGCGGTAAACATGAGCAGTTCTTC.

This sequence joins TRBV6-5 and TRBJ2-7, with D possibly TRBD1 on 6 matching bases. The CDR3 contains 12 residues. Trimming stripped 6 bases from V and 5 bases from J, with 11 bases between. Germline V gene sequence: CDR1 MNHEY, CDR2 SVGAGI. The CDR3 nucleotides are TGTGCCAGCAGCAGGGGAGTCGACGAGCAGTACTTC. Residues: CASSRGVDEQYF.

This clonotype was observed a handful of times. The V gene is TRBV20-1, the J gene TRBJ2-7; no firm D call. This CDR3 has 13 amino acids. Germline V gene sequence: CDR1 DFQATT, CDR2 SNEGSKA (reference sequence). Trimming took 4 bases from V and 6 from J, leaving 16 bases between them. The CDR3 is CSATLDKFSEQYF. The CDR3 nucleotides are TGCAGTGCTACTTTAGACAAATTTTCCGAGCAGTACTTC.

This clonotype came up many times. The chain combines TRBV5-1 with TRBJ1-2; TRBD1 might be the D (5 bases). Trimming left V 0 bases short and J 5 bases short, with 11 bases between. Looked up from germline, CDR1 is SGHRS and CDR2 is YFSETQ. CDR3 length: 14 amino acids. The CDR3 DNA sequence: TGCGCCAGCAGCTTGGAACCAGGGAATTATGGCTACACCTTC. This codes for CASSLEPGNYGYTF. The full variable domain, with the rest looked up from reference TRBV5-1 and TRBJ1-2, is KAGVTQTPRYLIKTRGQQVTLSCSPISGHRSVSWYQQTPGQGLQFLFEYFSETQRNKGNFPGRFSGRQFSNSRSEMNVSTLELGDSALYLCASSLEPGNYGYTFGSGTRLTVV.

This clonotype was recorded many times. The rearrangement uses TRBV5-1 and TRBJ2-2, with TRBD1 identical over 10 bases. Germline assignment: CDR1 SGHRS and CDR2 YFSETQ. V was pared by 0 bases and J by 5 bases, with 10 bases of the junction left unmatched. The CDR3 has 18 residues. The CDR3: CASSLVPQGQGSTGELFF. The CDR3, as DNA: TGCGCCAGCAGCTTGGTCCCCCAGGGACAGGGGAGTACCGGGGAGCTGTTTTTT.

This clonotype was detected a few times. Sequence at one end of the junction differs from germline and may be a read error. The chain employs TRBV29-1 and TRBJ2-5, with D perhaps matching TRBD2 (6 bases). CDR1 and CDR2 from the germline V gene are SQVTM and ANQGSEA. CDR3 length equals 12 residues. The CDR3 reads CSVEVNGGIRNF. The CDR3 DNA reads as TGCAGCGTTGAGGTGAATGGGGGGATAAGGAACTTC.

In its sample, this clonotype was seen many times. The chain combines TRBV5-1 with TRBJ2-5; D may be TRBD1 or TRBD2 (5 bases each). The CDR3 consists of 14 residues. V dropped 3 bases and J dropped 4 bases, with 13 bases sitting between them. The germline V gene encodes CDR1 SGHRS and CDR2 YFSETQ. In DNA, the CDR3 is TGCGCCAGCAGCTGGATCGACAGCGGAGAGACCCAGTACTTC. It is translated as CASSWIDSGETQYF.

As for this clonotype: A much larger clone differs from this one at a single base, so this may be a read error. The gene calls are TRBV7-2 and TRBJ2-5; D gene ambiguous. Per germline, CDR1 SGHTA and CDR2 FQGNSA. The V end lost 8 bases, the J end lost 2 bases, and 9 bases lay between the germline ends. This CDR3 spans 12 amino acids. The CDR3 sequence is CASQRVQETQYF. The CDR3 DNA follows: TGTGCCAGCCAACGGGTTCAAGAGACCCAGTACTTC.